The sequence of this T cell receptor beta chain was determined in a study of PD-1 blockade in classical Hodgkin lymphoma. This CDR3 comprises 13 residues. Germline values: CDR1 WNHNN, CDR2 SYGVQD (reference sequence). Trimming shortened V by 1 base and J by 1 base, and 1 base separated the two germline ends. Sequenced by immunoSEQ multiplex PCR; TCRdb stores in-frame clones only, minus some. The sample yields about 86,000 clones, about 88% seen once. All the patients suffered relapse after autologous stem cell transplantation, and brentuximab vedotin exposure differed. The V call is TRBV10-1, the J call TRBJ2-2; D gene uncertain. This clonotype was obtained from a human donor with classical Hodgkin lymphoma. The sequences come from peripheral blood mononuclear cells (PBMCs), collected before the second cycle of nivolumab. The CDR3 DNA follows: TGCGCCAGCAGTGAGTTGAACACCGGGGAGCTGTTTTTT. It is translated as CASSELNTGELFF.